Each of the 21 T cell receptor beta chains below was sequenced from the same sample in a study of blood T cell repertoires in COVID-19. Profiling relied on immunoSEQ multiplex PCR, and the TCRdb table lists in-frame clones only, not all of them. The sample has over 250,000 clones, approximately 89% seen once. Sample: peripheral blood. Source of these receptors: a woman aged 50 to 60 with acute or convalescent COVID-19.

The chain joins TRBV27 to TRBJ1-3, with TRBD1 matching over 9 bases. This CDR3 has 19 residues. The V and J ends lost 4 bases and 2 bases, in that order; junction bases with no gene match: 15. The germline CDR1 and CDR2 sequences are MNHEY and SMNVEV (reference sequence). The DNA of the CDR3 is TGTGCCAGCAGTTCAGCGGGACAGGGCCGTTCGGGAGCTGGAAACACCATATATTTT. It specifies CASSSAGQGRSGAGNTIYF.

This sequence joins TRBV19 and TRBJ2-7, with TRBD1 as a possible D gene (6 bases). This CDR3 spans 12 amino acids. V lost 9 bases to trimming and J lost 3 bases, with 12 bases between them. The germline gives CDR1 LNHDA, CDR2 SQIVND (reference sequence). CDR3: CARPDSFYEQYF. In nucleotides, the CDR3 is TGTGCCAGGCCGGACAGTTTCTACGAGCAGTACTTC.

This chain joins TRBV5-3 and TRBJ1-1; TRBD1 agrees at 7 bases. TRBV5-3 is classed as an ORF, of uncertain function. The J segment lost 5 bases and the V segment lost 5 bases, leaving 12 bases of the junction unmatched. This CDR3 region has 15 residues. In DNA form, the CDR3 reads TGTGCCAGAAGTCTCCAGACAGGGAGGAAAACTGAAGCTTTCTTT. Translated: CARSLQTGRKTEAFF.

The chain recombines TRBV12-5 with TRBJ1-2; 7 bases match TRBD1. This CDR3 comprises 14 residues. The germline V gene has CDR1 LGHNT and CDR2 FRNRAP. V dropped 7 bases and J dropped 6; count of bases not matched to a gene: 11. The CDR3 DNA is TGTGCTAGTGCCGGATCGGACAGGAGGGATGGCTACACCTTC. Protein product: CASAGSDRRDGYTF.

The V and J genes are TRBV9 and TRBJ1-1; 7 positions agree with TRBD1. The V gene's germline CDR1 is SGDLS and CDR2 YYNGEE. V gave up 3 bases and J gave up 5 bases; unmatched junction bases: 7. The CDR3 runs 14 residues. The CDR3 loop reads CASSGWTGRTEAFF. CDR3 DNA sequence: TGTGCCAGCAGCGGCTGGACAGGTCGTACTGAAGCTTTCTTT.

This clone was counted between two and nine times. The DNA of the CDR3 is TGTGCCAGCACGCGAGGTAACACCGGGGAGCTGTTTTTT. Its translation is CASTRGNTGELFF. This chain joins TRBV6-5 and TRBJ2-2; D not certain. The CDR3 totals 13 residues. The germline gives CDR1 MNHEY, CDR2 SVGAGI. The V end lost 7 bases, the J end lost 2 bases, and 8 bases lay between the germline ends.

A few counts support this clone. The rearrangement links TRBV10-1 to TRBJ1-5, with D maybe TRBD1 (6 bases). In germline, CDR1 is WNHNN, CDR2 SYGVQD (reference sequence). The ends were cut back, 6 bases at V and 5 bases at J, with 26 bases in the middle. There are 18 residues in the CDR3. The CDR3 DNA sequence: TGCGCCAGCAGAGTGGGGGGCGGGGGGTTCACGTCAGATCAGCCCCAGCATTTT. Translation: CASRVGGGGFTSDQPQHF.

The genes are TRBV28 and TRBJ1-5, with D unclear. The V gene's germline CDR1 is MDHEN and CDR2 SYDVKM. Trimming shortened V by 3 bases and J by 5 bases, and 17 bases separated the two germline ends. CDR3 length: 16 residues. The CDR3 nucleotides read TGTGCCAGCAGTTTGCGAGGCCTTGGGTCCCATCAGCCCCAGCATTTT. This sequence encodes CASSLRGLGSHQPQHF.

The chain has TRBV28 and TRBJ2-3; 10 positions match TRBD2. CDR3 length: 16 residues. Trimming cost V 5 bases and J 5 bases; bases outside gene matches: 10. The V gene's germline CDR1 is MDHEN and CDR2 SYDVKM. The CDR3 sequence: CASSTASGRRIDTQYF. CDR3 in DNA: TGTGCCAGCAGTACAGCTAGCGGGAGAAGGATAGATACGCAGTATTTT.

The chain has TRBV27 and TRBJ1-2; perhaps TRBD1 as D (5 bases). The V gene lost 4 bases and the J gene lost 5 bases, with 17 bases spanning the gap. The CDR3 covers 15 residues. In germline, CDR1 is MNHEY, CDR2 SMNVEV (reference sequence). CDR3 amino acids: CASSYSPGRGYGYTF. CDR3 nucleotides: TGTGCCAGCAGTTATTCTCCAGGACGGGGGTATGGCTACACCTTC.

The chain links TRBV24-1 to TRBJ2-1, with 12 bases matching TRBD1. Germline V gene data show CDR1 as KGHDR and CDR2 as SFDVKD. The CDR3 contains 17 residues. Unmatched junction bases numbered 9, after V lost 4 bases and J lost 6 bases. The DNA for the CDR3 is TGTGCCACCAGTGACACCAACCGGGACAGGGGGCCCAATGAGCAGTTCTTC. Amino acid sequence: CATSDTNRDRGPNEQFF.

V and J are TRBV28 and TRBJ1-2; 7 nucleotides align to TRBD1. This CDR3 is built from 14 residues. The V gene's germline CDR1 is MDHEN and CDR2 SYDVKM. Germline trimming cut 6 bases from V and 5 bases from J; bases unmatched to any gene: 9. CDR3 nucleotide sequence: TGTGCCAGCAGAACCGGGACAGAAGTATATGGCTACACCTTC. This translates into CASRTGTEVYGYTF.

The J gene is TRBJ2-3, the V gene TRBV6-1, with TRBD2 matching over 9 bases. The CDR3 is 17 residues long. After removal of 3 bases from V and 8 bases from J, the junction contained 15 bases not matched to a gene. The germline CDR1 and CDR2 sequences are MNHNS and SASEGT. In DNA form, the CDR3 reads TGTGCCAGCAGTGATCCCTCCGCGGGAGGGCCTCCCGGTACGCAGTATTTT. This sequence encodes CASSDPSAGGPPGTQYF.

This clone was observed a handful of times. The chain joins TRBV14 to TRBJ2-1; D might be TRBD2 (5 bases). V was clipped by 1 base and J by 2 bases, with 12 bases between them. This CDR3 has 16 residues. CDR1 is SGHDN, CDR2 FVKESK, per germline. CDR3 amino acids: CASSQGPGRAYNEQFF. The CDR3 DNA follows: TGTGCCAGCAGCCAAGGCCCGGGAAGGGCCTACAATGAGCAGTTCTTC.

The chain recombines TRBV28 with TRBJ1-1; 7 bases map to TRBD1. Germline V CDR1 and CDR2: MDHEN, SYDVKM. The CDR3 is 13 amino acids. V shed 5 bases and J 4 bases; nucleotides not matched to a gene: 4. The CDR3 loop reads CASSRQGGTEAFF. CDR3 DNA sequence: TGTGCCAGCAGTCGACAGGGAGGCACTGAAGCTTTCTTT. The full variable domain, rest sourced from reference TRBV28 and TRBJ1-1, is DVKVTQSSRYLVKRTGEKVFLECVQDMDHENMFWYRQDPGLGLRLIYFSYDVKMKEKGDIPEGYSVSREKKERFSLILESASTNQTSMYLCASSRQGGTEAFFGQGTRLTVV.

This CDR3 reads CASSPGLAGVETQYF. The CDR3, as DNA: TGTGCCAGCAGTCCAGGACTAGCGGGAGTTGAGACCCAGTACTTC. The rearrangement joins TRBV2 to TRBJ2-5, with 13 nucleotides matching TRBD2. The CDR3 is 15 amino acids. Losses at the gene ends were 5 bases for V and 5 bases for J; bases not matched to a gene: 5. The germline CDR1 and CDR2 sequences are SNHLY and FYNNEI.

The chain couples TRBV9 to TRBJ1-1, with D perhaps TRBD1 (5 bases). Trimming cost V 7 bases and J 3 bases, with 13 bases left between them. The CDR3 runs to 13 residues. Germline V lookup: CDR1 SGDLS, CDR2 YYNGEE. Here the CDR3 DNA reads TGTGCCAGCCGGGGGGGTATGGACACTGAAGCTTTCTTT. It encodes CASRGGMDTEAFF. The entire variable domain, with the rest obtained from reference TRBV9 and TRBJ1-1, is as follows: DSGVTQTPKHLITATGQRVTLRCSPRSGDLSVYWYQQSLDQGLQFLIQYYNGEERAKGNILERFSAQQFPDLHSELNLSSLELGDSALYFCASRGGMDTEAFFGQGTRLTVV.

The CDR3 sequence is CASSWGRGEQYF. The DNA for the CDR3 is TGTGCCAGCAGCTGGGGCAGGGGGGAGCAGTACTTC. V is TRBV5-8 and J is TRBJ2-7, with 7 bases that match TRBD1. Germline loops: CDR1 SGHTS, CDR2 YDEGEE. The CDR3 extends over 12 amino acids. V gave up 3 bases and J gave up 7 bases; unmatched junction bases: 4.

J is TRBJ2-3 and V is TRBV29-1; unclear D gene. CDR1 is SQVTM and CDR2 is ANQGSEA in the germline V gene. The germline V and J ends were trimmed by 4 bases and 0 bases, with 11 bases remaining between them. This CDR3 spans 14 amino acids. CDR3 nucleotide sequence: TGCAGCGTTGCGGGTCAATCTAGCACAGATACGCAGTATTTT. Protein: CSVAGQSSTDTQYF.

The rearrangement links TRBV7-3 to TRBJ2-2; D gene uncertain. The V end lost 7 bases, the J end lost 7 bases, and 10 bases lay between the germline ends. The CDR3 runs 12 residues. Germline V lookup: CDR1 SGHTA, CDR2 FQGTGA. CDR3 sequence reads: CASTVVDGELFF. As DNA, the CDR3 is TGTGCCAGCACCGTAGTAGACGGGGAGCTGTTTTTT.

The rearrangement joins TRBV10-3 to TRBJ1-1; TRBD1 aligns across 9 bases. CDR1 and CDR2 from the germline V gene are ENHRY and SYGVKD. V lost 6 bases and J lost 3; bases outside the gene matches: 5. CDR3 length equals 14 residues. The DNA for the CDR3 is TGTGCCATCAGGGACAGGGGCCCGGACACTGAAGCTTTCTTT. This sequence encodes CAIRDRGPDTEAFF.